The 4 T cell receptor beta chains listed next were all sequenced from one sample in a study of blood T cell repertoires in COVID-19. TCRdb's copy holds only in-frame clones and misses some; the assay was immunoSEQ multiplex PCR. The table has 200,000 to 250,000 clones, approximately 91% seen once. Sequenced input: peripheral blood. These receptors came from a woman aged 60-70 years with acute or convalescent COVID-19.

The chain has TRBV5-1 and TRBJ1-2, with 7 bases identical to TRBD1. The germline V gene has CDR1 SGHRS and CDR2 YFSETQ. The CDR3 spans 13 residues. With 6 bases clipped from V and 1 base from J, the junction kept 3 bases outside the gene matches. CDR3 DNA: TGCGCCAGCACCCGGGACAGTAACTATGGCTACACCTTC. As protein: CASTRDSNYGYTF.

The chain couples TRBV6-2 or TRBV6-3 to TRBJ1-1; 8 bases line up with TRBD1. Germline V gene data show CDR1 as MNHEY and CDR2 as SVGEGT. J was trimmed by 0 bases and V by 0 bases; bases with no gene match: 9. There are 18 residues in the CDR3. The CDR3 is CASSYSTGTGFMNTEAFF. The CDR3 nucleotides read TGTGCCAGCAGTTACTCGACGGGGACAGGTTTCATGAACACTGAAGCTTTCTTT.

Concerning this clone: The junction does not match germline at one end; this may be a read error. This sequence joins TRBV5-1 and TRBJ2-5, with 7 positions matching TRBD2. The CDR3 runs to 17 residues. Germline V gene lookup returns CDR1 SGHRS and CDR2 YFSETQ. The chain's CDR3 is CASSPGLGQPTQEPQYF. CDR3 nucleotides: TGCGCCAGCAGCCCTGGACTAGGCCAGCCGACGCAAGAGCCCCAGTACTTC.

The rearrangement joins TRBV5-1 to TRBJ1-3, with 7 bases identical to TRBD1. The ends lost 4 bases at V and 0 bases at J; junction bases unmatched: 4. The CDR3 totals 15 residues. Per the germline V gene, CDR1 is SGHRS and CDR2 is YFSETQ. The chain's CDR3 is CASSIRTGSGNTIYF. The CDR3 DNA reads as TGCGCCAGCAGCATCCGGACAGGCTCTGGAAACACCATATATTTT.